This T cell receptor (beta chain) stems from a study of early T cells in non-severe SARS-CoV-2 infection. Across the study: Chains from this unsorted whole-blood bulk RNA could not be paired.

In the case of this clonotype: The antigen remains unidentified.

Study-wide results and caveats: Private and CD4 specificities were missed by VDJdb matching, which favored anti-spike CD8 responses.

Trimming pared 5 bases from V and 4 bases from J, leaving 16 bases between. Per germline, CDR1 SGHRS and CDR2 YFSETQ. The CDR3 extends over 16 amino acids. Individual cDNA molecules received unique molecular identifiers during library preparation. TCRdb itself ran the 5' RACE reads through MiXCR, one entry per CDR3 protein. The sample holds under 80,000 distinct CDR3 sequences, approximately 10% seen once. Material for sequencing was whole blood. The origin of this receptor is an adult who was a healthcare worker with PCR-confirmed SARS-CoV-2 infection or an uninfected control (not recorded which). The chain links TRBV5-1 to TRBJ2-6, with a tentative D call TRBD2 (6 bases). The CDR3 sequence is CASRAVGGSGANVLTF. The CDR3 coding sequence is TGCGCCAGCAGGGCCGTGGGAGGTTCCGGGGCCAACGTCCTGACTTTC.